This T cell receptor (beta chain) was observed in a study of naive and memory T cell subsets. Study-wide findings and caveats: Naive repertoires, especially CD8, held a few larger clonotypes, possibly memory cells re-expressing CD45RA.

Two oligonucleotides, mixed equimolar, formed the beta constant-region primer covering TRBC1 and TRBC2. The ligated cDNA underwent four PCR rounds using SP2 and nested alpha and beta constant-region primers. TCRdb re-derived calls from the UMI-ligation and nested PCR reads in MiXCR, one entry per CDR3 protein. The table includes 90,000 to 120,000 distinct CDR3 sequences, more than 14% detected once. This CDR3 is built from 14 residues. V lost 3 bases to trimming and J lost 4 bases, with 13 bases between them. Germline CDR1 and CDR2: PRHDT and FYEKMQ (reference sequence). This clonotype was seen a handful of times. Its antigen is unidentified.

The sample comprised naive CD8+ T cells from blood. The V gene is TRBV13, the J gene TRBJ2-7; D assignment may be TRBD1 or TRBD2 (5 bases each). This TCR derives from a human donor in good health. The CDR3 spells CASSFEGSRYEQYF. For the CDR3, the DNA is TGTGCCAGCAGCTTCGAGGGGTCAAGATACGAGCAGTACTTC. Complete variable domain (other parts from reference TRBV13 and TRBJ2-7): AAGVIQSPRHLIKEKRETATLKCYPIPRHDTVYWYQQGPGQDPQFLISFYEKMQSDKGSIPDRFSAQQFSDYHSELNMSSLELGDSALYFCASSFEGSRYEQYFGPGTRLTVT.